This TCR beta chain derives from a study of cytomegalovirus exposure and HLA in healthy donors. The CDR3 runs 13 residues. The V and J ends lost 10 bases and 1 base, in that order; junction bases with no gene match: 6. The germline gives CDR1 LNHDA, CDR2 SQIVND (reference sequence). This clone was recorded once. The PCR had 60 Vbeta and 13 Jbeta primers. TCRdb keeps only in-frame clones here, not all; method: immunoSEQ multiplex PCR. The repertoire holds under 200,000 clones, with approximately 80% as singletons. The TCR originated in a woman under 30 in good health and CMV-seronegative. The chain joins TRBV19 to TRBJ2-5; 7 nucleotides line up with TRBD1. The sample taken for sequencing was PBMCs. CDR3 residues: CATRPGGQETQYF. The CDR3 DNA reads TGTGCCACCCGCCCAGGGGGCCAAGAGACCCAGTACTTC.